Below, 27 T cell receptor beta chains from the same sample are listed, as sequenced in a study of cytomegalovirus exposure and HLA in healthy donors. Vbeta (60) and Jbeta (13) primers were used in the PCR. Method: immunoSEQ multiplex PCR; TCRdb's copy keeps in-frame clones and lacks some. The data hold under 200,000 clones, with about 80% observed a single time. The sample comprised PBMCs. Receptors originate from a woman aged 45-59 years in good health and CMV-seronegative.

This clone came up a few times. This chain joins TRBV5-1 and TRBJ2-6, with D maybe TRBD1 (6 bases). Germline-derived CDR1 and CDR2 are SGHRS and YFSETQ. CDR3 length: 14 residues. Trimming stripped 0 bases from V and 9 bases from J, with 10 bases between. The CDR3 sequence is CASSLGTEINVLTF. The CDR3 DNA reads as TGCGCCAGCAGCTTGGGGACAGAGATCAACGTCCTGACTTTC. The full variable domain, its missing parts supplied by reference TRBV5-1 and TRBJ2-6, is KAGVTQTPRYLIKTRGQQVTLSCSPISGHRSVSWYQQTPGQGLQFLFEYFSETQRNKGNFPGRFSGRQFSNSRSEMNVSTLELGDSALYLCASSLGTEINVLTFGAGSRLTVL.

This chain uses TRBV10-1 with TRBJ1-1; the D is unclear. The CDR3 sequence is 13 residues long. In germline, CDR1 is WNHNN, CDR2 SYGVQD (reference sequence). The V end was cut by 3 bases, the J end by 3 bases, with 8 bases between. CDR3 sequence: CASSDMLDTEAFF. The CDR3 bases are TGCGCCAGCAGTGATATGCTAGACACTGAAGCTTTCTTT.

J is TRBJ2-3 and V is TRBV9; the match to TRBD2 covers 12 bases. Germline V gene data show CDR1 as SGDLS and CDR2 as YYNGEE. V trimming: 2 bases; J trimming: 3 bases; junction bases outside the gene matches: 10. CDR3 length: 18 amino acids. CDR3 region: CASSVTSGGPGGTDTQYF. Written as DNA, the CDR3 is TGTGCCAGCAGCGTGACTAGCGGGGGCCCCGGGGGGACAGATACGCAGTATTTT.

This clone has only a few counts. The chain has TRBV4-3 and TRBJ2-6, with D possibly matching TRBD1 (5 bases). This CDR3 is built from 17 residues. Germline V CDR1 and CDR2: LGHNA, YSLEER. Trimming left V 0 bases short and J 3 bases short, with 12 bases between. This CDR3 is CASSQDGQGNGANVLTF. The CDR3, as DNA: TGCGCCAGCAGCCAAGATGGGCAGGGAAATGGGGCCAACGTCCTGACTTTC.

This clone was observed once. This chain links TRBV11-2 with TRBJ2-3; the match to TRBD2 covers 14 bases. The CDR3 runs to 18 residues. J gave up 8 bases and V 0 bases, and 10 bases lay outside the gene matches. Per the germline V gene, CDR1 is SGHAT and CDR2 is FQNNGV. CDR3 coding DNA: TGTGCCAGCAGCTTAGACAGGGGACTAGCGGGAGCCCGGGGTACGCAGTATTTT. It codes for CASSLDRGLAGARGTQYF.

The chain recombines TRBV11-2 with TRBJ1-2; TRBD1 matches at 8 bases. The CDR3 spans 14 residues. Trimming at V came to 3 bases and at J to 8 bases, leaving 8 bases not matched to a gene. Germline CDR1 reads SGHAT; CDR2 reads FQNNGV. In DNA form, the CDR3 reads TGTGCCAGCAGCTTTTCGCGCAGGGGGCGAGGCTACACCTTC. Its protein is CASSFSRRGRGYTF.

This clone was detected a few times. The gene calls are TRBV7-2 and TRBJ2-2; TRBD1 matches 7 bases. After removal of 6 bases from V and 6 bases from J, the junction contained 7 bases not matched to a gene. Germline CDR1 and CDR2: SGHTA and FQGNSA. The CDR3 extends over 14 amino acids. The CDR3 spells CASRLQGISGELFF. The CDR3 nucleotides are TGTGCCAGCAGATTACAGGGGATTTCCGGGGAGCTGTTTTTT.

The chain joins TRBV30 to TRBJ1-4, with D possibly TRBD1 on 5 matching bases. Trimming pared 6 bases from V and 4 bases from J, leaving 15 bases between. Germline V gene data show CDR1 as GTSNPN and CDR2 as SVGIG (reference sequence). The CDR3 is 14 residues long. This CDR3 reads CACPGGGLNEKLFF. The CDR3 DNA is TGTGCCTGCCCCGGCGGGGGACTTAATGAAAAACTGTTTTTT.

This clone was counted a few times. The chain is built from TRBV5-1 and TRBJ1-4; 7 nucleotides match TRBD1. CDR1 SGHRS and CDR2 YFSETQ come from the germline V gene. The CDR3 spans 14 residues. The V and J ends lost 5 bases and 7 bases, in that order; junction bases with no gene match: 8. CDR3: CASSRQGEGEKLFF. CDR3 in DNA: TGCGCCAGCAGTAGACAGGGAGAAGGTGAAAAACTGTTTTTT.

A few counts support this clone. This chain connects TRBV4-1 to TRBJ2-3; the match to TRBD2 covers 9 bases. CDR3 length: 15 amino acids. The ends lost 4 bases at V and 1 base at J; junction bases unmatched: 3. The germline V gene encodes CDR1 MGHRA and CDR2 YSYEKL. CDR3 in amino acids: CASSLLAGGTDTQYF. The CDR3 nucleotides read TGCGCCAGCAGCCTCTTAGCGGGAGGCACAGATACGCAGTATTTT.

The chain carries TRBV9 and TRBJ1-3; D call uncertain. Trimming cost V 4 bases and J 1 base, with 15 bases left between them. There are 16 residues in the CDR3. From germline, CDR1 is SGDLS and CDR2 YYNGEE. The CDR3 loop reads CASSLSLGGSGNTIYF. CDR3 coding DNA: TGTGCCAGCAGCCTCTCCTTAGGCGGATCTGGAAACACCATATATTTT.

This chain uses TRBV9 with TRBJ1-1, with a possible D match to TRBD1 (6 bases). Trimming pared 0 bases from V and 0 bases from J, leaving 12 bases between. The CDR3 loop spans 16 amino acids. Germline V CDR1 and CDR2: SGDLS, YYNGEE. The CDR3 loop is CASSVGIGGVNTEAFF. DNA for the CDR3: TGTGCCAGCAGCGTAGGTATAGGGGGGGTGAACACTGAAGCTTTCTTT.

DNA for the CDR3: TGCAGCGTTCGTAGAGACATGGGACAGGGTAAGGGCTACACCTTC. Protein sequence: CSVRRDMGQGKGYTF. This chain uses TRBV29-1 with TRBJ1-2, with 9 bases fitting TRBD1. Germline CDR1 and CDR2: SQVTM and ANQGSEA. The CDR3 consists of 15 residues. V lost 5 bases to trimming and J lost 8 bases; unmatched junction nucleotides: 15.

The J gene is TRBJ1-2, the V gene TRBV2; 11 bases are shared with TRBD1. Germline CDR1 is SNHLY and CDR2 is FYNNEI. The CDR3 spans 14 residues. The ends lost 4 bases at V and 6 bases at J; junction bases unmatched: 4. CDR3 coding DNA: TGTGCCAGCAGTGGGGGGGGACAGGGGGATGGCTACACCTTC. This sequence encodes CASSGGGQGDGYTF.

The V gene is TRBV28, the J gene TRBJ2-3; TRBD2 matches at 7 bases. CDR3 length equals 16 residues. Germline V gene sequence: CDR1 MDHEN, CDR2 SYDVKM. Germline trimming cut 7 bases from V and 6 bases from J; bases unmatched to any gene: 16. The CDR3 nucleotides read TGTGCCAGCATCCAGGCGGGGCGGGGAGGGATGGATACGCAGTATTTT. It translates to CASIQAGRGGMDTQYF.

The rearrangement joins TRBV7-6 to TRBJ2-7, with TRBD2 identical over 7 bases. J was trimmed by 1 base and V by 1 base; bases with no gene match: 10. Germline-derived CDR1 and CDR2 are SGHVS and FNYEAQ. There are 17 residues in the CDR3. For the CDR3, the DNA is TGTGCCAGCAGCTTAGGCGTCCCGGCTAGCGGATCCTACGAGCAGTACTTC. It encodes CASSLGVPASGSYEQYF.

This chain connects TRBV7-9 to TRBJ1-1, with 10 positions matching TRBD1. The CDR3 contains 12 residues. The V segment lost 5 bases and the J segment 6 bases; nucleotides outside the gene matches: 0. Germline V gene sequence: CDR1 SEHNR, CDR2 FQNEAQ (reference sequence). The DNA of the CDR3 is TGTGCCAGCAGCGGGACAGGGGCTGAAGCTTTCTTT. Translating gives CASSGTGAEAFF.

This clone was found a few times. This sequence joins TRBV28 and TRBJ1-1, with D possibly TRBD1 on 6 matching bases. The CDR3 contains 15 residues. Deletions cut 1 base from V and 5 bases from J, with 14 bases between. Per the germline V gene, CDR1 is MDHEN and CDR2 is SYDVKM. DNA of the CDR3: TGTGCCAGCAGTTTATTGGGGGGGGCTCGGACTGAAGCTTTCTTT. Its protein product is CASSLLGGARTEAFF.

The rearrangement joins TRBV20-1 to TRBJ2-3; possibly TRBD2 for D (5 bases). V dropped 3 bases and J dropped 4 bases, with 5 bases sitting between them. Germline-derived CDR1 and CDR2 are DFQATT and SNEGSKA (reference sequence). The CDR3 length is 11 residues. The CDR3 is CSARRADTQYF. The DNA of the CDR3 is TGCAGTGCTAGGAGGGCAGATACGCAGTATTTT.

J is TRBJ1-1 and V is TRBV18; TRBD1 is a possible D gene (6 bases). The V end was cut by 2 bases, the J end by 4 bases, with 11 bases between. The CDR3 covers 14 residues. Germline V lookup: CDR1 KGHSH, CDR2 LQKENI. CDR3 in DNA: TGTGCCAGCTCACCAACCCAGGGGCCCACTGAAGCTTTCTTT. Translated: CASSPTQGPTEAFF.

This rearrangement joins TRBV2 to TRBJ1-4, with a weak D call TRBD1 (6 bases). The CDR3 sequence is 14 residues long. Trimming removed 6 bases from V and 5 bases from J, with 13 bases in between. Looked up from germline, CDR1 is SNHLY and CDR2 is FYNNEI. The CDR3 coding sequence is TGTGCCAGCAGCGCGACAGGACCCAATGAAAAACTGTTTTTT. Protein product: CASSATGPNEKLFF.

The CDR3 spells CASSSTQTFSGNTIYF. CDR3 in DNA: TGTGCCAGCAGTTCCACTCAAACTTTCTCTGGAAACACCATATATTTT. The genes are TRBV27 and TRBJ1-3; D call uncertain. V dropped 4 bases and J dropped 0 bases, with 13 bases sitting between them. This CDR3 is 16 amino acids long. CDR1 and CDR2 from the germline V gene are MNHEY and SMNVEV (reference sequence).

This sequence joins TRBV7-8 and TRBJ2-7; TRBD1 matches 8 bases. In germline, CDR1 is SGHVS, CDR2 FQNEAQ. The CDR3 covers 14 residues. The junction had 5 bases not matched to a gene; V was cut back by 5 bases and J by 2 bases. The CDR3 loop is CASSPLDRAYEQYF. DNA for the CDR3: TGTGCCAGCAGCCCCTTGGACAGGGCCTACGAGCAGTACTTC. Supplemented by reference TRBV7-8 and TRBJ2-7, the full variable domain reads GAGVSQSPRYKVAKRGQDVALRCDPISGHVSLFWYQQALGQGPEFLTYFQNEAQLDKSGLPSDRFFAERPEGSVSTLKIQRTQQEDSAVYLCASSPLDRAYEQYFGPGTRLTVT.

The chain joins TRBV10-3 to TRBJ2-7; 8 bases match TRBD1. The trim removed 10 bases at V and 0 bases at J, leaving 11 bases unmatched. The CDR3 has 15 amino acids. The germline V gene encodes CDR1 ENHRY and CDR2 SYGVKD. The CDR3 DNA follows: TGTGCCACAGAGGGTGGGGACAGGAGCTCCTACGAGCAGTACTTC. Its translation: CATEGGDRSSYEQYF.

This chain connects TRBV5-1 to TRBJ2-5; D is unresolved. This CDR3 has 14 amino acids. CDR1 is SGHRS and CDR2 is YFSETQ in the germline V gene. Trimming left V 3 bases short and J 7 bases short, with 16 bases between. The CDR3 here is CASSSSASAWTQYF. The CDR3, as DNA: TGCGCCAGCAGCTCCAGCGCTTCGGCGTGGACCCAGTACTTC.

J is TRBJ2-5 and V is TRBV7-2; 7 bases map to TRBD1. The J call may be incorrect, as the DNA end agrees better with TRBJ2-7. The CDR3 extends over 14 amino acids. CDR1 is SGHTA, CDR2 FQGNSA, per germline. The CDR3 DNA follows: TGTGCCAGCAGCTTAGTTGGGACAGACTACGAGCAGTACTTC. Protein: CASSLVGTDYEQYF.

Only a few counts were recorded for this clone. J is TRBJ2-5 and V is TRBV5-1; 12 bases align to TRBD2. This CDR3 region has 17 residues. Germline V CDR1 and CDR2: SGHRS, YFSETQ. The trim removed 4 bases at V and 4 bases at J, leaving 11 bases unmatched. CDR3 bases: TGCGCCAGCAGCGGGCTTGCTAGCGGGAGGGCCGGAGAGACCCAGTACTTC. This codes for CASSGLASGRAGETQYF.